In its sample, the clone carrying this T cell receptor beta chain was seen once. Looked up from germline, CDR1 is SGDLS and CDR2 is YYNGEE. This CDR3 contains 15 residues. V lost 0 bases to trimming and J lost 3 bases, with 9 bases between them. Primers for the PCR totalled 60 Vbeta and 13 Jbeta. Method: immunoSEQ multiplex PCR; TCRdb's copy keeps in-frame clones and lacks some. The table lists about 130,000 clones, around four fifths of them singletons. This sample stems from a study of cytomegalovirus exposure and HLA in healthy donors. Material for sequencing was PBMCs. V is TRBV9 and J is TRBJ2-2, with D uncertain. The sequence was obtained from a man younger than 40 in good health and CMV-seropositive. CDR3 protein: CASSVGRRHTGELFF. For the CDR3, the DNA is TGTGCCAGCAGCGTAGGGCGGAGACACACCGGGGAGCTGTTTTTT.